This is a list of T cell receptor beta chains from one sample in a study of OX40 agonist ivuxolimab in advanced cancers. Using immunoSEQ multiplex PCR, the repertoire was profiled, and TCRdb retains in-frame clones only, with some absent. The sample records fewer than 75,000 clones, roughly 86% being singletons. The specimen comprised CD4+ or CD8+ T cells sorted from blood, sampled in a trial of the OX40 agonist ivuxolimab. These receptors originate from an adult with an advanced solid tumor such as melanoma, head and neck, liver or kidney cancer. Each CDR3 is given with its conserved first and last residue. The order of the fields is clone size, D gene, J gene, V gene, CDR3 protein, CDR3 DNA. A D gene is named only where the DNA matches it firmly. Some rows mark clone size as missing; the rest say once, few, many or name a class of expanded clone.

>-|-|TRBJ1-1|TRBV29-1
CSVVTAAGTEAFF
TGCAGCGTGGTGACGGCGGCGGGCACTGAAGCTTTCTTT
>-|-|TRBJ2-7|TRBV4-1
CASSQLLRRGLYEQYF
TGCGCCAGCAGCCAACTGTTAAGGAGGGGCCTCTACGAGCAGTACTTC
>-|-|TRBJ1-2|TRBV6-5
CASSYRNRDGYTF
TGTGCCAGCAGTTACAGGAATAGGGATGGCTACACCTTC
>once|-|TRBJ2-7|TRBV5-6
CASSLAPSEYEQYF
TGTGCCAGCAGCTTGGCCCCCAGCGAATACGAGCAGTACTTC
>-|-|TRBJ1-1|TRBV9
CASSADSGRGTEAFF
TGTGCCAGCAGCGCCGATTCGGGTCGTGGCACTGAAGCTTTCTTT
>-|TRBD1|TRBJ1-3|TRBV30
CAWSHKGASGNTIYF
TGTGCCTGGAGCCACAAGGGGGCTTCTGGAAACACCATATATTTT
>-|-|TRBJ2-5|TRBV30
CAWSVKGGLETQYF
TGTGCCTGGAGTGTAAAGGGGGGCTTGGAGACCCAGTACTTC
>-|-|TRBJ2-7|TRBV29-1
CSVSGPSYEQYF
TGCAGCGTTTCAGGCCCCTCCTACGAGCAGTACTTC
>-|-|TRBJ1-6|TRBV11-2
CASSLGSELPLHF
TGTGCCAGCAGCTTGGGGTCGGAGCTTCCCCTCCACTTT
>once|-|TRBJ2-2|TRBV6-1
CASSGQNTGELFF
TGTGCCAGCAGCGGACAGAACACCGGGGAGCTGTTTTTT
>-|-|TRBJ2-3|TRBV7-9
CASSSWGGRTDTQYF
TGTGCCAGCAGCTCTTGGGGAGGTAGGACAGATACGCAGTATTTT
>-|-|TRBJ1-5|TRBV5-6
CASSLLGQPQHF
TGTGCCAGCAGCTTGTTAGGTCAGCCCCAGCATTTT
>-|-|TRBJ2-1|TRBV9
CASSRIEVEQFF
TGTGCCAGCAGCAGAATCGAGGTTGAGCAGTTCTTC
>-|-|TRBJ1-3|TRBV5-4
CASSLVSGSGNTIYF
TGTGCCAGCAGCTTGGTCTCAGGATCGGGAAACACCATATATTTT
>few|-|TRBJ1-1|TRBV10-3
CAINKDIISEAFF
TGTGCCATCAACAAGGACATTATCTCTGAAGCTTTCTTT
>-|-|TRBJ2-1|TRBV11-2
CAGAEAGSSEQFF
TGTGCCGGGGCTGAGGCGGGATCAAGTGAGCAGTTCTTC
>-|-|TRBJ2-5|TRBV7-6
CASSLAPTGYQETQYF
TGTGCCAGCAGCTTAGCGCCAACAGGGTACCAAGAGACCCAGTACTTC
>-|-|TRBJ1-5|TRBV5-1
CASSLDDNQPQHF
TGCGCCAGCAGCTTGGACGACAATCAGCCCCAGCATTTT
>-|TRBD2|TRBJ2-6|TRBV5-4
CASSTGLAGSTGANVLTF
TGTGCCAGCAGCACCGGACTAGCGGGAAGCACTGGGGCCAACGTCCTGACTTTC
>-|TRBD2|TRBJ2-1|TRBV5-1
CASSRTSGTYNEQFF
TGCGCCAGCAGCCGGACTAGCGGGACGTACAATGAGCAGTTCTTC
>-|TRBD2|TRBJ2-4|TRBV5-4
CASSGSGGELAKNIQYF
TGTGCCAGCAGCGGTAGCGGGGGAGAACTAGCCAAAAACATTCAGTACTTC
>-|-|TRBJ2-1|TRBV5-4
CASRTGTNYNEQFF
TGTGCCAGTCGAACCGGGACCAACTACAATGAGCAGTTCTTC
>-|-|TRBJ1-2|TRBV28
CASSLYDIDYTF
TGTGCCAGCAGTTTATACGACATTGACTACACCTTC
>-|-|TRBJ1-2|TRBV5-8
CASSLGAGPNYGYTF
TGTGCCAGCAGCTTGGGGGCAGGGCCCAACTATGGCTACACCTTC
>once|-|TRBJ1-2|TRBV5-6
CASSSVDLGAYGYTF
TGTGCCAGCAGCTCGGTTGATCTAGGAGCCTATGGCTACACCTTC
>-|TRBD1|TRBJ2-7|TRBV7-9
CASSLMGTGKQVYEQYF
TGTGCCAGCAGCTTAATGGGGACAGGGAAACAGGTCTACGAGCAGTACTTC